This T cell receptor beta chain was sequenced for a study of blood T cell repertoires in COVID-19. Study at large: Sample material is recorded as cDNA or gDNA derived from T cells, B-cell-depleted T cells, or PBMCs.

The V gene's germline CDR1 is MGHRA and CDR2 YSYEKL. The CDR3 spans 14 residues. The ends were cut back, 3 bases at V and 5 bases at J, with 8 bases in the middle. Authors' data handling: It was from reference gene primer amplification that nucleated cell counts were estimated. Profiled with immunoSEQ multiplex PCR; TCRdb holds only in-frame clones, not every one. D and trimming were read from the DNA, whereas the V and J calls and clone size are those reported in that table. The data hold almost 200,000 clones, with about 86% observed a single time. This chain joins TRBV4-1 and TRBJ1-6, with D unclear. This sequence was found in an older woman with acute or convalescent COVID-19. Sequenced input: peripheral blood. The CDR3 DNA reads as TGCGCCAGCAGCCAGTACCGGGATAATTCACCCCTCCACTTT. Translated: CASSQYRDNSPLHF.